The rows below give T cell receptor beta chains drawn from one sample of a study of spatial heterogeneity in lung cancer. TCRdb fed the 5' RACE reads into MiXCR, producing one record per CDR3 protein. The sample has 90,000 to 95,000 distinct CDR3 sequences; over 9.5% are singletons. Specimen: PBMCs, collected at surgery. The receptors stem from a male donor with early-stage non-small cell lung cancer. Both conserved end residues are part of each CDR3. The order of the fields is clone size, J gene, V gene, D gene, CDR3 protein, CDR3 DNA. D genes are given only for firm matches. Only part of the rows carry a size: once, few, many, or a class if the clone is expanded.

abundance: many
j_gene: TRBJ2-2
v_gene: TRBV11-2
d_gene: TRBD1
CDR3aa: CASGRRQGFSGELFF
CDR3nt: TGTGCCAGCGGCCGAAGACAGGGTTTCTCCGGGGAGCTGTTTTTT

abundance: .
j_gene: TRBJ2-2
v_gene: TRBV6-2/TRBV6-3
d_gene: TRBD2
CDR3aa: CASSLAGVTGELFF
CDR3nt: TGTGCCAGCAGTCTAGCGGGAGTCACCGGGGAGCTGTTTTTT

abundance: .
j_gene: TRBJ1-1
v_gene: TRBV4-1
d_gene: .
CDR3aa: CASSHYQQNTEAFF
CDR3nt: TGCGCCAGCAGCCACTATCAGCAGAACACTGAAGCTTTCTTT

abundance: few
j_gene: TRBJ2-1
v_gene: TRBV5-1
d_gene: .
CDR3aa: CASSLDSPLYNEQFF
CDR3nt: TGCGCCAGCAGCTTGGACAGTCCCCTTTACAATGAGCAGTTCTTC

abundance: many
j_gene: TRBJ2-3
v_gene: TRBV29-1
d_gene: .
CDR3aa: CSVELAGVTDTQYF
CDR3nt: TGCAGCGTTGAGCTTGCGGGCGTCACAGATACGCAGTATTTT

abundance: .
j_gene: TRBJ1-5
v_gene: TRBV4-3
d_gene: .
CDR3aa: CASSQDKSRWQPQHF
CDR3nt: TGCGCCAGCAGCCAAGACAAGTCGAGGTGGCAGCCCCAGCATTTT

abundance: .
j_gene: TRBJ1-1
v_gene: TRBV7-8
d_gene: .
CDR3aa: CASAYRMNTEAFF
CDR3nt: TGTGCCAGTGCGTATAGGATGAACACTGAAGCTTTCTTT

abundance: once
j_gene: TRBJ2-7
v_gene: TRBV7-2
d_gene: .
CDR3aa: CASSFQTEAYEQYF
CDR3nt: TGTGCCAGCAGCTTTCAGACAGAAGCCTACGAGCAGTACTTC

abundance: .
j_gene: TRBJ2-5
v_gene: TRBV5-1
d_gene: TRBD2
CDR3aa: CASSLGLAPETQYF
CDR3nt: TGCGCCAGCAGCTTGGGACTAGCCCCAGAGACCCAGTACTTC

abundance: many
j_gene: TRBJ2-6
v_gene: TRBV7-9
d_gene: .
CDR3aa: CASGAGSGANVLTF
CDR3nt: TGTGCCAGCGGTGCTGGCTCTGGGGCCAACGTCCTGACTTTC

abundance: many
j_gene: TRBJ2-5
v_gene: TRBV9
d_gene: TRBD2
CDR3aa: CASSVGGGTSGQETQYF
CDR3nt: TGTGCCAGCAGCGTAGGAGGGGGGACTAGCGGTCAAGAGACCCAGTACTTC